This T cell receptor (beta chain) was sequenced during a study of blood T cells in healthy people across ages. Broader study findings: No one knew whether donors had CMV, which possibly confounded expanded clonotype changes.

Germline CDR1 and CDR2: SQVTM and ANQGSEA. V lost 0 bases and J lost 8, with 16 bases in between. This CDR3 is built from 14 residues. In the case of this clonotype: What it binds is not known.

A second PCR of 7 to 11 cycles used a sample-barcoded 5' primer and a J-beta primer mix. TCRdb reprocessed the 5' RACE reads with MiXCR, giving one entry per CDR3 protein. Here the sample spans 1.5 million to 1.9 million distinct CDR3 sequences, around 40% being singletons. What was sequenced was blood. The chain employs TRBV29-1 and TRBJ1-2, with D unclear. The receptor was derived from a woman aged 18-30 years in good health. CDR3 protein: CSVEDPAGLRGYTF. CDR3 nucleotides: TGCAGCGTTGAAGATCCCGCAGGACTTAGGGGCTACACCTTC.